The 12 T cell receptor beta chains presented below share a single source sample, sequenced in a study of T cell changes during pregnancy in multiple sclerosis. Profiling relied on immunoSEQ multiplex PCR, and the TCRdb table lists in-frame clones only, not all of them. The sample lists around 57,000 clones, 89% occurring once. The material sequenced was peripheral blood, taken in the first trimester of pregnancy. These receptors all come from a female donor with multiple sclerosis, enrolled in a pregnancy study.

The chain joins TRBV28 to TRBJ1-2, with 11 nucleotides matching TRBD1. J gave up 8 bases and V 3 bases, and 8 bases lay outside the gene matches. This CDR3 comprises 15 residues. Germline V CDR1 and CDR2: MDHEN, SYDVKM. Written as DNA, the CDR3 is TGTGCCAGCAGTTTGGGACAGGGGGGCTTAGGGGGCTACACCTTC. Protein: CASSLGQGGLGGYTF.

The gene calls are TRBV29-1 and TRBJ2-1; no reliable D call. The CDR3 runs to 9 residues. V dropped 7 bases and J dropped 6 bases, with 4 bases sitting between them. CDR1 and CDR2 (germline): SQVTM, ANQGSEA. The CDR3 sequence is CSASNEQFF. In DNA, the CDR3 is TGCAGCGCTTCCAATGAGCAGTTCTTC.

The CDR3, as DNA: TGTGCCAGCAGTTCCTACAAGCGGGAATTCGCAGATACGCAGTATTTT. Protein product: CASSSYKREFADTQYF. This rearrangement joins TRBV6-5 to TRBJ2-3; 7 bases align to TRBD2. Trimming at V came to 4 bases and at J to 4 bases, leaving 11 bases not matched to a gene. The CDR3 runs 16 residues. Germline CDR1 is MNHEY and CDR2 is SVGAGI.

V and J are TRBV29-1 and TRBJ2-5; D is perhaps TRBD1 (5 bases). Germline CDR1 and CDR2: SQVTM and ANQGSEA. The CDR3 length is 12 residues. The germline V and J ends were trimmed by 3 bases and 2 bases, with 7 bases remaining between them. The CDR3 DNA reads TGCAGCGTTGATAGGGGTCAAGAGACCCAGTACTTC. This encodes CSVDRGQETQYF.

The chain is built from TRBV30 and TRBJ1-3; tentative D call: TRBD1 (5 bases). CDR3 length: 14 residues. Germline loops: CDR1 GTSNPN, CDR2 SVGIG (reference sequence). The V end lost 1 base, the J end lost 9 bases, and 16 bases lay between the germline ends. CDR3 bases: TGTGCCTGGAGTGCCCTTCGGGGGAGTGTCACCATATATTTT. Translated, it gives CAWSALRGSVTIYF.

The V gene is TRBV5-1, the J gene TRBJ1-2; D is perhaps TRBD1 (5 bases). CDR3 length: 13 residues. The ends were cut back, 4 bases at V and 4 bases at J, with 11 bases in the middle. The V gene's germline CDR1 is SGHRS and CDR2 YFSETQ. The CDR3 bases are TGCGCCAGCAGCGCAGGGATAGCCTATGGCTACACCTTC. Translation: CASSAGIAYGYTF.

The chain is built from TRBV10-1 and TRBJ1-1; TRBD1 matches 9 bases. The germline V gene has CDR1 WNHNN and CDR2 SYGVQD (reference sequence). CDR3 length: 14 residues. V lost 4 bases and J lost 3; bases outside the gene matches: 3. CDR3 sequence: CASSAGQGDTEAFF. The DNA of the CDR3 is TGCGCCAGCAGTGCGGGACAGGGCGACACTGAAGCTTTCTTT.

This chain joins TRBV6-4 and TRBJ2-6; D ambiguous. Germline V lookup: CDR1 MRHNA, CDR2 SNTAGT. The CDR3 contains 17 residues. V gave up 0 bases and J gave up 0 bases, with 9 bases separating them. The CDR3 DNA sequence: TGTGCCAGCAGTGACTCAGCAGGAACCTCTGGGGCCAACGTCCTGACTTTC. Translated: CASSDSAGTSGANVLTF.

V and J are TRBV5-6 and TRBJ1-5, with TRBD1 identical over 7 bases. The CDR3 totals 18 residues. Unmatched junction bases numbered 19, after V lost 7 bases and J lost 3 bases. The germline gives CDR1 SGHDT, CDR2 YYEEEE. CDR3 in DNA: TGTGCCAGCCAGATCTACGTCCAGGGGGTCGGTGACAATCAGCCCCAGCATTTT. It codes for CASQIYVQGVGDNQPQHF.

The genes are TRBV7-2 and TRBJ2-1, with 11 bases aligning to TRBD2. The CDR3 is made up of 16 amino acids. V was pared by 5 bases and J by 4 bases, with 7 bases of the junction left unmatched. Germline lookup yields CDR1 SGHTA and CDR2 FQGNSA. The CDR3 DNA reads TGTGCCAGCAGCCTCCGGACTAGCGGGTTTTACAATGAGCAGTTCTTC. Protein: CASSLRTSGFYNEQFF.

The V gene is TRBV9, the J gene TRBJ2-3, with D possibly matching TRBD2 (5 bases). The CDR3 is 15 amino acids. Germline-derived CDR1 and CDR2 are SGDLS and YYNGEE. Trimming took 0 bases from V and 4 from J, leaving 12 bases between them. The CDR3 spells CASSVGAPRADTQYF. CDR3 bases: TGTGCCAGCAGCGTAGGGGCCCCGAGGGCAGATACGCAGTATTTT.

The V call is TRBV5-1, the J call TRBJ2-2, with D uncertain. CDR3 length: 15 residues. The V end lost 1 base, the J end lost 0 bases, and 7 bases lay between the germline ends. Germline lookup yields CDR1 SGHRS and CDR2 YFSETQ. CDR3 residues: CASSLSQSNTGELFF. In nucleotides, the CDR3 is TGCGCCAGCAGCTTGTCACAGTCGAACACCGGGGAGCTGTTTTTT.